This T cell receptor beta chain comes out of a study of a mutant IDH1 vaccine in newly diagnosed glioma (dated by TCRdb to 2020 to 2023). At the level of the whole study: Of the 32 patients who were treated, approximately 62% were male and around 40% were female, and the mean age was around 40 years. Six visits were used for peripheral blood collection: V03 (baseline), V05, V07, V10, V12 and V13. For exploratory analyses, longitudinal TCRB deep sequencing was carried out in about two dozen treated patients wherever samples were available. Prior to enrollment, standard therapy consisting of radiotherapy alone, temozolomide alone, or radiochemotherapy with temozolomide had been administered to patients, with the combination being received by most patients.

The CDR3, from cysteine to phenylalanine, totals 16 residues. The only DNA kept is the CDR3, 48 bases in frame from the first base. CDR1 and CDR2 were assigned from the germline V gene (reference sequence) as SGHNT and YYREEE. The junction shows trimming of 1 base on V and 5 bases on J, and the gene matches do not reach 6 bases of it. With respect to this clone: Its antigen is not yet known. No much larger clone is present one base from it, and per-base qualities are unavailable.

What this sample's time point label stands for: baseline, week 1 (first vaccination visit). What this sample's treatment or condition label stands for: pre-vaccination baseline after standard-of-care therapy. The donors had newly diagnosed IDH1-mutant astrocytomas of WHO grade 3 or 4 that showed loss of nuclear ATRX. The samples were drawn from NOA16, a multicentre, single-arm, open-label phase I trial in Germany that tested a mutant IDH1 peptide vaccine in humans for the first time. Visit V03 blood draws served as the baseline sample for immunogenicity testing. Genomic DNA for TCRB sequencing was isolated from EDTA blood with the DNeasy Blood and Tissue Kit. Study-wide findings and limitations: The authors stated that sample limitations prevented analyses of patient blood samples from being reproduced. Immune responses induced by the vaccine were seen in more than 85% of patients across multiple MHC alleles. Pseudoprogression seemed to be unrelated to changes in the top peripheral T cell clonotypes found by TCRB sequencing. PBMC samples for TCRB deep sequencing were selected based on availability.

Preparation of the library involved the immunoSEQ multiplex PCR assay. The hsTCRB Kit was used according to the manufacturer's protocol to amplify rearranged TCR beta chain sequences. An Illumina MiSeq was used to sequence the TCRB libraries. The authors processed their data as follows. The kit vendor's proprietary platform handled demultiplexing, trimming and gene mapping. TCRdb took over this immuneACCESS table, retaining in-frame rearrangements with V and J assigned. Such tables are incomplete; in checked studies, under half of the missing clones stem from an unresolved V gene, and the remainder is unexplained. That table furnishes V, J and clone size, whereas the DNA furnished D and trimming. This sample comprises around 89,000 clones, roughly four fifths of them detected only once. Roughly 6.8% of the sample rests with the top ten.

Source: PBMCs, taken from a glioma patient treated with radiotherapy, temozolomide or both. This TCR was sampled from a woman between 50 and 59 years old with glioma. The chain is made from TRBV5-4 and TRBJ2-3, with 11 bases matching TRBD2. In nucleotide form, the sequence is TGTGCCAGCAGCTTGTTAGCGGGGGGGGGTGAAGATACGCAGTATTTT. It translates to CASSLLAGGGEDTQYF.